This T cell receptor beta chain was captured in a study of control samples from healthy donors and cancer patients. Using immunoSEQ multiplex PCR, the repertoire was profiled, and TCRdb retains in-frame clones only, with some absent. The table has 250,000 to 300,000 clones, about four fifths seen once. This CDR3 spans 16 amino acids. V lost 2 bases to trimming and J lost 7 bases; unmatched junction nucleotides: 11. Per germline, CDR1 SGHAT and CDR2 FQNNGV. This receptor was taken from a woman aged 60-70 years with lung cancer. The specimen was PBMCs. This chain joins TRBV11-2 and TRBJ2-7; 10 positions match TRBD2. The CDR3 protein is CASSLRSSGRAGEQYF. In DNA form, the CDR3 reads TGTGCCAGCAGCTTAAGGTCAAGCGGGAGGGCGGGGGAGCAGTACTTC.